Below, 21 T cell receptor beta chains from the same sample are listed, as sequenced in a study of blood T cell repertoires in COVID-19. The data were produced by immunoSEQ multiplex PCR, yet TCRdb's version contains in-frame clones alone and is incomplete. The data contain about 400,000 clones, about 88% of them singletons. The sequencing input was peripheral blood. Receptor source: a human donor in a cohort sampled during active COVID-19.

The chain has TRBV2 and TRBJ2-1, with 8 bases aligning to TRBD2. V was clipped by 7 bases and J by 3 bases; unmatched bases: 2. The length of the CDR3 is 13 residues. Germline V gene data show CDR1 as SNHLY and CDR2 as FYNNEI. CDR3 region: CASTGGLYNEQFF. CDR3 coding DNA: TGTGCCAGCACGGGGGGGCTCTACAATGAGCAGTTCTTC.

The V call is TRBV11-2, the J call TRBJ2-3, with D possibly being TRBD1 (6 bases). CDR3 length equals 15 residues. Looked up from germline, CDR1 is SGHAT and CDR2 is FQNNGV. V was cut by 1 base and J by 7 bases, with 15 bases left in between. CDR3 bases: TGTGCCAGCAGCTTAGGGGGATACAGGGACAATACGCAGTATTTT. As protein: CASSLGGYRDNTQYF.

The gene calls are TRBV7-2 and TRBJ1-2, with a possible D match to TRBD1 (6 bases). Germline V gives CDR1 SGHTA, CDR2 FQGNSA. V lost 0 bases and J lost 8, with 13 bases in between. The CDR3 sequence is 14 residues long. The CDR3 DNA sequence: TGTGCCAGCAGCTTAGCGACAGGCCAGAGGGGCTACACCTTC. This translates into CASSLATGQRGYTF.

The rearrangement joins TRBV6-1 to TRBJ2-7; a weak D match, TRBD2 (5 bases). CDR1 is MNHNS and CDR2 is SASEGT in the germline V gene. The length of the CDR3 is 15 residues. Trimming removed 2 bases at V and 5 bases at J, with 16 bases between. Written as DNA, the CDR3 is TGTGCCAGCAGTGAACTTGGTGGGAGTTCTCACGAGCAGTACTTC. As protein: CASSELGGSSHEQYF.

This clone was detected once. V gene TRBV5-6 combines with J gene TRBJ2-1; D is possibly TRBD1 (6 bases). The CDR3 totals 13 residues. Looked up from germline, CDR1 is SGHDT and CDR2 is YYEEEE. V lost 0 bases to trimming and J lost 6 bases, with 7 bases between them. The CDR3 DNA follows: TGTGCCAGCAGCTTGGCAGGGGTCAATGAGCAGTTCTTC. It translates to CASSLAGVNEQFF.

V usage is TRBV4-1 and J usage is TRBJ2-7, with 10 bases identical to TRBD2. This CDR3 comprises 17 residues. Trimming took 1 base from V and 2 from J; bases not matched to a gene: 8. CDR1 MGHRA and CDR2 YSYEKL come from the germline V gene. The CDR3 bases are TGCGCCAGCAGCCAAGTCCTCACTAGCGGGGCCGCCTACGAGCAGTACTTC. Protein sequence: CASSQVLTSGAAYEQYF.

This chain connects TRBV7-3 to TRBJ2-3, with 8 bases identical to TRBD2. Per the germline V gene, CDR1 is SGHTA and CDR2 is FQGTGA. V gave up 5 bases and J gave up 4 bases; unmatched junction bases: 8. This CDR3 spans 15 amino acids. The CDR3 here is CASSPTGGPADTQYF. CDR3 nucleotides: TGTGCCAGCAGCCCCACGGGGGGGCCCGCAGATACGCAGTATTTT.

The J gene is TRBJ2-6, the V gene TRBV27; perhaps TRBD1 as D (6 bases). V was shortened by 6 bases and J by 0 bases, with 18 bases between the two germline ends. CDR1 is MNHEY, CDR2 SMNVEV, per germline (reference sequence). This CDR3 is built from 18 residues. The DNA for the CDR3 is TGTGCCAGCAGCCGATCGACAGGAGGAGTCTCTGGGGCCAACGTCCTGACTTTC. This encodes CASSRSTGGVSGANVLTF.

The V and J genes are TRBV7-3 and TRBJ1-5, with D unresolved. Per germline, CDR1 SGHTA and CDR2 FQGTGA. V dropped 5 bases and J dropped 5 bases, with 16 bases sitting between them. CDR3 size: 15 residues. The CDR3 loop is CASSRRRRPHQPQHF. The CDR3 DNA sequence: TGTGCCAGCAGCCGCCGTCGGAGGCCGCATCAGCCCCAGCATTTT.

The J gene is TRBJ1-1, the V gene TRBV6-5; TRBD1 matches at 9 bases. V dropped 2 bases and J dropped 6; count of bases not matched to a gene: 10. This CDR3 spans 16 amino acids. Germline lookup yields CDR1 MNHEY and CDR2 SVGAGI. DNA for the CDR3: TGTGCCAGCAGTTACGCGCCGGGACAGGGAGCGCCTGAAGCTTTCTTT. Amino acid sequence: CASSYAPGQGAPEAFF.

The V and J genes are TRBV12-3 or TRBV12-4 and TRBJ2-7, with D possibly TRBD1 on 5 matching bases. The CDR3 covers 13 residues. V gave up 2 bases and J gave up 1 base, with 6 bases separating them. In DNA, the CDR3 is TGTGCCAGCAGTTTAAAGGGGTCCTACGAGCAGTACTTC. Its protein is CASSLKGSYEQYF.

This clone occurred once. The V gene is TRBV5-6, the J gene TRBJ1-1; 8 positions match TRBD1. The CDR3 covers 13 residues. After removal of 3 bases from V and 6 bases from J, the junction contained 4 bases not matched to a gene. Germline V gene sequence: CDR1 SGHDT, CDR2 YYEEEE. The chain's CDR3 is CASSSDRAPEAFF. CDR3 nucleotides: TGTGCCAGCAGCTCGGACAGGGCCCCTGAAGCTTTCTTT.

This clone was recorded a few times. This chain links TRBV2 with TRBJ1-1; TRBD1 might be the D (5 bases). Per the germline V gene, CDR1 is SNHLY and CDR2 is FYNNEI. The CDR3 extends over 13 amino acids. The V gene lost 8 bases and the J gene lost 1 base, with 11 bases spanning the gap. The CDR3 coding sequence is TGTGCCAGCTCGACAGCCGAGAACACTGAAGCTTTCTTT. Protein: CASSTAENTEAFF. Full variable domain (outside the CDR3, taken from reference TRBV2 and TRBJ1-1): EPEVTQTPSHQVTQMGQEVILRCVPISNHLYFYWYRQILGQKVEFLVSFYNNEISEKSEIFDDQFSVERPDGSNFTLKIRSTKLEDSAMYFCASSTAENTEAFFGQGTRLTVV.

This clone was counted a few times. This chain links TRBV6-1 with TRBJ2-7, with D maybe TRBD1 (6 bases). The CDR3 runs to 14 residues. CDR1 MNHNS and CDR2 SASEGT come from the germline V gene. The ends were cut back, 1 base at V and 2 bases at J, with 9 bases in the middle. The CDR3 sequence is CASSEVGAAYEQYF. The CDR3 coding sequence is TGTGCCAGCAGTGAAGTGGGGGCCGCCTACGAGCAGTACTTC.

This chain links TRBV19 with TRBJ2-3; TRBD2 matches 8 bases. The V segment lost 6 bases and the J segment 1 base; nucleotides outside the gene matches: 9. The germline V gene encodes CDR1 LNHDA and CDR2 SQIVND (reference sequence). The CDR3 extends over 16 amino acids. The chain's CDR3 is CASRPTGTSRTDTQYF. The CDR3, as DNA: TGTGCCAGTAGGCCCACCGGGACTAGTCGCACAGATACGCAGTATTTT.

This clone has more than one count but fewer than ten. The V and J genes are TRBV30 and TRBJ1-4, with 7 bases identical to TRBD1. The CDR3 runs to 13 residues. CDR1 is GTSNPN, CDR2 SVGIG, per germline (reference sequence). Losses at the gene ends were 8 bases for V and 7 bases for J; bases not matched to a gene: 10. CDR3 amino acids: CASQLNRGEKLFF. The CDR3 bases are TGTGCCAGCCAACTCAACAGGGGTGAAAAACTGTTTTTT.

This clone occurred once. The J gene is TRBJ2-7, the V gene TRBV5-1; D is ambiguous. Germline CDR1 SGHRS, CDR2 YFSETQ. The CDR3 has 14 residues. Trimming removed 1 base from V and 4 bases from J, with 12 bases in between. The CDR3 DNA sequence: TGCGCCAGCAGCTTGACCCAGTCCCAGTACGAGCAGTACTTC. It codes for CASSLTQSQYEQYF.

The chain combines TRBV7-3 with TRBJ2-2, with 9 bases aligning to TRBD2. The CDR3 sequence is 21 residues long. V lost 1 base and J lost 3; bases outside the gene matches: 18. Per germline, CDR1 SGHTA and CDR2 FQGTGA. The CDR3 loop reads CASSLNSPIISGRKDTGELFF. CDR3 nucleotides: TGTGCCAGCAGCTTAAATTCCCCCATCATTAGCGGGAGAAAGGACACCGGGGAGCTGTTTTTT. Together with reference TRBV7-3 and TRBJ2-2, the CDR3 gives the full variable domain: GAGVSQTPSNKVTEKGKYVELRCDPISGHTALYWYRQSLGQGPEFLIYFQGTGAADDSGLPNDRFFAVRPEGSVSTLKIQRTERGDSAVYLCASSLNSPIISGRKDTGELFFGEGSRLTVL.

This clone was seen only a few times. The CDR3, as DNA: TGCGCCAGCAGCCAAGAACTCAGCGGGAGGGCCGTTTTCTACGAGCAGTACTTC. Translation gives CASSQELSGRAVFYEQYF. The rearrangement uses TRBV4-1 and TRBJ2-7; 10 nucleotides align to TRBD2. V dropped 0 bases and J dropped 3; count of bases not matched to a gene: 11. Germline-derived CDR1 and CDR2 are MGHRA and YSYEKL. There are 18 residues in the CDR3.

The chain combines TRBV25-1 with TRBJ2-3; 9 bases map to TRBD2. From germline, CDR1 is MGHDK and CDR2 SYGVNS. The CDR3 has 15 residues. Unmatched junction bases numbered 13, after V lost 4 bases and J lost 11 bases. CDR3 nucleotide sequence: TGTGCCAGCAGTGGGCAGGGACTAGCCCCTTGGGAGCAGTATTTT. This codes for CASSGQGLAPWEQYF.

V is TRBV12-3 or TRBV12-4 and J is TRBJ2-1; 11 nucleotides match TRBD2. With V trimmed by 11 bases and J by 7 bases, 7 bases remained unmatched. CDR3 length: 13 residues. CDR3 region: CASGLAVFNEQFF. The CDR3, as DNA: TGTGCCTCGGGACTAGCGGTATTTAATGAGCAGTTCTTC.